This TCR beta chain originates from a study of T-cell reconstitution after alpha-beta-depleted transplantation in children. The CDR3 is 13 residues long. Trimming pared 7 bases from V and 0 bases from J, leaving 9 bases between. CDR1 and CDR2 from the germline V gene are SQVTM and ANQGSEA. In its sample, this clonotype was seen a few times. What it binds is not known. Study observations and caveats: Alpha-beta T cells about two months after transplant reportedly derived from several hundred expanded graft clones. By one year post-transplant, T-cell counts and diversity largely arose from T cells that were newly produced. For some patients, TCRbeta diversity was high at day 60 because of recipient T cells and thymic progenitors that survived.

Preparation of the TCRbeta library involved a method that used unique molecular identifiers. TCRdb called the PCR reads again in MiXCR, with one record for every CDR3 protein. The data hold some 840,000 distinct CDR3 sequences, with roughly 16% observed a single time. This sample comprised PBMCs, mostly from graft donor cells, obtained 360 days after TCRalphabeta/CD19-depleted stem cell transplant. This chain uses TRBV29-1 with TRBJ1-4; D remains ambiguous. This clonotype was obtained from a male patient between 5 and 17 years old who had a stem cell transplant for acute lymphoblastic leukemia, so the T cells may come from the graft donor. Here the CDR3 DNA reads TGCAGCGCCTGGGTGGCAACTAATGAAAAACTGTTTTTT. Residues: CSAWVATNEKLFF.